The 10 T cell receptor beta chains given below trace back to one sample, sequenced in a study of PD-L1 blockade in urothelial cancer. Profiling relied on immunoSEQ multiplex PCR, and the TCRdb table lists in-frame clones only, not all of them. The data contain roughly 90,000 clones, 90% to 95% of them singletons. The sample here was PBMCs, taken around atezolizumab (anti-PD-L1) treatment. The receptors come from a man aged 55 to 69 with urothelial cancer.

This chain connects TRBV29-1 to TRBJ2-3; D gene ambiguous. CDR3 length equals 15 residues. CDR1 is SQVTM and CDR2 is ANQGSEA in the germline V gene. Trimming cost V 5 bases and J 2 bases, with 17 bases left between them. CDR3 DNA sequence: TGCAGCGTTAGGAGACTCCACGATCTCACAGATACGCAGTATTTT. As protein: CSVRRLHDLTDTQYF.

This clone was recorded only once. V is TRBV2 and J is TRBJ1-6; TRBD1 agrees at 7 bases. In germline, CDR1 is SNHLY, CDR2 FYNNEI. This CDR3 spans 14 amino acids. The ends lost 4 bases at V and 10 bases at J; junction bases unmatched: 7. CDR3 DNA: TGTGCCAGCAGTGTGACAGGGCCAGAGTCACCCCTCCACTTT. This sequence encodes CASSVTGPESPLHF.

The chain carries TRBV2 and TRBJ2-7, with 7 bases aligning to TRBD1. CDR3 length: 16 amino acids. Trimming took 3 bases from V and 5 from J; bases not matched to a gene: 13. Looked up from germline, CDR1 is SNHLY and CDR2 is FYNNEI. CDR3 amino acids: CASSELGQSSGNEQYF. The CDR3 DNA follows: TGTGCCAGCAGTGAGCTGGGACAGTCTAGTGGAAACGAGCAGTACTTC. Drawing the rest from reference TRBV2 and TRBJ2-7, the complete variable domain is EPEVTQTPSHQVTQMGQEVILRCVPISNHLYFYWYRQILGQKVEFLVSFYNNEISEKSEIFDDQFSVERPDGSNFTLKIRSTKLEDSAMYFCASSELGQSSGNEQYFGPGTRLTVT.

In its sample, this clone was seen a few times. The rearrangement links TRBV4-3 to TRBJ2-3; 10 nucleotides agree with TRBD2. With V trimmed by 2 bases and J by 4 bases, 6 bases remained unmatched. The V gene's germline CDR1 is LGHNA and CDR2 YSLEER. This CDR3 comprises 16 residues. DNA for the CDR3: TGCGCCAGCAGCCAACGAAGCGGGAGGGTCGCAGATACGCAGTATTTT. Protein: CASSQRSGRVADTQYF.

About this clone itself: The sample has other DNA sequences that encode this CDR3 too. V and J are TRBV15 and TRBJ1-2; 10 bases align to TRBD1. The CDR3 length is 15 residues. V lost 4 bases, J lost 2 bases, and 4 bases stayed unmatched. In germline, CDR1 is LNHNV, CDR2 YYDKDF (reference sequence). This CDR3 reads CATSTRTGGNYGYTF. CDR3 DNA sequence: TGTGCCACCAGCACCAGGACAGGGGGGAACTATGGCTACACCTTC. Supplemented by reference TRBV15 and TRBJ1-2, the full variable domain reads DAMVIQNPRYQVTQFGKPVTLSCSQTLNHNVMYWYQQKSSQAPKLLFHYYDKDFNNEADTPDNFQSRRPNTSFCFLDIRSPGLGDTAMYLCATSTRTGGNYGYTFGSGTRLTVV.

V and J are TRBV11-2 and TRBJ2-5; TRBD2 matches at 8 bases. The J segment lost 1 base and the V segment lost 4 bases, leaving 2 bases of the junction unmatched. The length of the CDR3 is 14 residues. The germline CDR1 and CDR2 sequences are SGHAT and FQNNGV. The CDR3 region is CASSYTSGQETQYF. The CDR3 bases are TGTGCCAGCAGCTATACTAGCGGCCAAGAGACCCAGTACTTC.

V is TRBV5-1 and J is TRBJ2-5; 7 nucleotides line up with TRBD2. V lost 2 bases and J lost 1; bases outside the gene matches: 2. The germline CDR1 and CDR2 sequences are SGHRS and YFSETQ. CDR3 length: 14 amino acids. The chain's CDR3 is CASSFTSAQETQYF. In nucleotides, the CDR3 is TGCGCCAGCAGCTTCACTAGCGCCCAAGAGACCCAGTACTTC.

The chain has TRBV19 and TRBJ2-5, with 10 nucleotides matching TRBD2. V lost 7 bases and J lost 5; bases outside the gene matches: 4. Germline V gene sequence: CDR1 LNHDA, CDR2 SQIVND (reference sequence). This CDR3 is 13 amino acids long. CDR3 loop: CASMERGGETQYF. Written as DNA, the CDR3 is TGTGCCAGTATGGAGCGGGGGGGTGAGACCCAGTACTTC.

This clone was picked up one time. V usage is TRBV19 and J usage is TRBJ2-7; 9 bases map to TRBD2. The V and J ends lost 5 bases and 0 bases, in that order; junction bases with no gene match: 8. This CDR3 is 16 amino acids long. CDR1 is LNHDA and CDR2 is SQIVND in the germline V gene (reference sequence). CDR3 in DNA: TGTGCCAGTAGTGCGACAACTAGCGGGCACTCCTACGAGCAGTACTTC. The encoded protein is CASSATTSGHSYEQYF.

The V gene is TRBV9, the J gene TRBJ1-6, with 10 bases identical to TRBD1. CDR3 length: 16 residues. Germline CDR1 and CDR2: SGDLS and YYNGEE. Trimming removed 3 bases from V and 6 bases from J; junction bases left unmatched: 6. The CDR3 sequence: CASSAPRDRGNSPLHF. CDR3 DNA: TGTGCCAGCAGCGCGCCCCGGGACAGGGGTAATTCACCCCTCCACTTT.